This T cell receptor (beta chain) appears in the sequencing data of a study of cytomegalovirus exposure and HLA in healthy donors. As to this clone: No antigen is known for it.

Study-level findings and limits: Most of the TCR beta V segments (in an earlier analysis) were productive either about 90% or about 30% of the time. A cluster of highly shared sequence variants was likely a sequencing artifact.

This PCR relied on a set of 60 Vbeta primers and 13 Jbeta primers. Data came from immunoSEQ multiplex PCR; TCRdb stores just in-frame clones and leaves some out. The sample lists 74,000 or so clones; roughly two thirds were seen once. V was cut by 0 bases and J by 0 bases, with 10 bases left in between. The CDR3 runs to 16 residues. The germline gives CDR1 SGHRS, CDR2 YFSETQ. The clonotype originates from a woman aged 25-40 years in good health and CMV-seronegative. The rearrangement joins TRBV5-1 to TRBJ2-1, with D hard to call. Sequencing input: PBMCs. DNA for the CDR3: TGCGCCAGCAGCTTGGATCCCATCGGCTCCTACAATGAGCAGTTCTTC. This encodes CASSLDPIGSYNEQFF.